A selection of T cell receptor beta chains follows, all from one sample in a study of blood T cell repertoires in COVID-19. Assay used: immunoSEQ multiplex PCR; TCRdb lists only in-frame clones, some missing. Of approximately 34,000 clones in the sample, around 85% were seen once. The specimen sequenced was peripheral blood. These receptors were taken from a man between 65 and 80 years old with COVID-19, enrolled during active disease. Both conserved end residues are part of each CDR3. The D gene is left open where the match is weak. Expanded clones get a size class; other rows say once, few or many, or leave the size out.

v_call: TRBV7-7
d_call: .
clone_size: .
j_call: TRBJ1-1
cdr3_nt: TGTGCTAGCAGCTTAAGGAGAAACACTGAAGCTTTCTTT
cdr3_aa: CASSLRRNTEAFF

v_call: TRBV19
d_call: TRBD1
clone_size: .
j_call: TRBJ1-2
cdr3_nt: TGTGCCAGTATCCGGACAGGGGGCCTTTCTGGCTACACCTTC
cdr3_aa: CASIRTGGLSGYTF

v_call: TRBV5-5
d_call: .
clone_size: .
j_call: TRBJ1-1
cdr3_nt: TGTGCCAGCAGCCCCCAGGGCCTGAACACTGAAGCTTTCTTT
cdr3_aa: CASSPQGLNTEAFF

v_call: TRBV4-1
d_call: .
clone_size: once
j_call: TRBJ2-7
cdr3_nt: TGCGCCAGCAGCCGCCCCGGAGCCTACGAGCAGTACTTC
cdr3_aa: CASSRPGAYEQYF

v_call: TRBV7-3
d_call: .
clone_size: .
j_call: TRBJ1-1
cdr3_nt: TGTGCCAGCAGCTTAATTTCAACAGGGATGTCAAACACTGAAGCTTTCTTT
cdr3_aa: CASSLISTGMSNTEAFF

v_call: TRBV2
d_call: TRBD1
clone_size: .
j_call: TRBJ1-4
cdr3_nt: TGTGCCAGCAGTCCAGAAGGACAGGGGGGGGAAAAACTGTTTTTT
cdr3_aa: CASSPEGQGGEKLFF

v_call: TRBV25-1
d_call: .
clone_size: .
j_call: TRBJ1-2
cdr3_nt: TGTGCCAGCAGTTACAGATCCTATGGCTACACCTTC
cdr3_aa: CASSYRSYGYTF

v_call: TRBV28
d_call: .
clone_size: .
j_call: TRBJ1-3
cdr3_nt: TGTGCCAGCAGTCCACTGAGCTCTGGAAACACCATATATTTT
cdr3_aa: CASSPLSSGNTIYF

v_call: TRBV7-3
d_call: TRBD1
clone_size: .
j_call: TRBJ2-5
cdr3_nt: TGTGCCAGCAGACCAGGGGGCCATGAGACCCAGTACTTC
cdr3_aa: CASRPGGHETQYF

v_call: TRBV7-2
d_call: .
clone_size: .
j_call: TRBJ2-2
cdr3_nt: TGTGCCAGCAGCTCTCAGGGGATTACGAACACCGGGGAGCTGTTTTTT
cdr3_aa: CASSSQGITNTGELFF

v_call: TRBV28
d_call: .
clone_size: few
j_call: TRBJ1-2
cdr3_nt: TGTGCCAGCAGAGATAGTACTGGCTACACCTTC
cdr3_aa: CASRDSTGYTF

v_call: TRBV10-3
d_call: .
clone_size: .
j_call: TRBJ2-3
cdr3_nt: TGTGCCATCAGCTCTCGGGTGGGGGACACCTATACGCAGTATTTT
cdr3_aa: CAISSRVGDTYTQYF

v_call: TRBV11-2
d_call: .
clone_size: few
j_call: TRBJ2-7
cdr3_nt: TGTGCCAGCAGCTTTGGTCTCCAGGGCCAGCAGTACTTC
cdr3_aa: CASSFGLQGQQYF

v_call: TRBV19
d_call: .
clone_size: once
j_call: TRBJ2-2
cdr3_nt: TGTGCCAGTAGGAACTTAGGACTCGGGAACACCGGGGAGCTGTTTTTT
cdr3_aa: CASRNLGLGNTGELFF

v_call: TRBV7-8
d_call: .
clone_size: .
j_call: TRBJ1-5
cdr3_nt: TGTGCCAGCAGCGCAAACCACAGGGTTCCTTATAGCAATCAGCCCCAGCATTTT
cdr3_aa: CASSANHRVPYSNQPQHF

v_call: TRBV5-1
d_call: .
clone_size: .
j_call: TRBJ2-6
cdr3_nt: TGCGCCAGCAAAGAGTCTGCTGGGGCCAACGTCCTGACTTTC
cdr3_aa: CASKESAGANVLTF

v_call: TRBV12-3/TRBV12-4
d_call: .
clone_size: .
j_call: TRBJ1-1
cdr3_nt: TGTGCCAGCAGTGCGTTGAACACTGAAGCTTTCTTT
cdr3_aa: CASSALNTEAFF

v_call: TRBV30
d_call: .
clone_size: .
j_call: TRBJ1-1
cdr3_nt: TGTGCCTGGAGATACAGGTCGAACACTGAAGCTTTCTTT
cdr3_aa: CAWRYRSNTEAFF

v_call: TRBV3-1/TRBV3-2
d_call: TRBD1
clone_size: .
j_call: TRBJ2-5
cdr3_nt: TGTGCCAGCAGCCAAAACAGGGGGCAAGAGACCCAGTACTTC
cdr3_aa: CASSQNRGQETQYF

v_call: TRBV5-6
d_call: TRBD2
clone_size: .
j_call: TRBJ2-1
cdr3_nt: TGTGCCAGCAGCTTGGCGGCGGGAGGGCTAGGTGAGCAGTTCTTC
cdr3_aa: CASSLAAGGLGEQFF

v_call: TRBV20-1
d_call: .
clone_size: .
j_call: TRBJ2-5
cdr3_nt: TGCAGTGTGAGGGAGACCCAGTACTTC
cdr3_aa: CSVRETQYF

v_call: TRBV6-2/TRBV6-3
d_call: TRBD1
clone_size: few
j_call: TRBJ1-2
cdr3_nt: TGTGCCAGCAGTTACTTTGGGACAGGGGTCCACTATGGCTACACCTTC
cdr3_aa: CASSYFGTGVHYGYTF

v_call: TRBV5-4
d_call: TRBD2
clone_size: .
j_call: TRBJ2-7
cdr3_nt: TGTGCCAGCAGCTCTCTGCGGGAGGGGGTTTACGAGCAGTACTTC
cdr3_aa: CASSSLREGVYEQYF

v_call: TRBV29-1
d_call: TRBD1
clone_size: .
j_call: TRBJ1-2
cdr3_nt: TGCAGCGTTGAGACAGGGGGACGTGGCTACACCTTC
cdr3_aa: CSVETGGRGYTF

v_call: TRBV5-6
d_call: TRBD2
clone_size: .
j_call: TRBJ2-7
cdr3_nt: TGTGCCAGCAGCTTGCTTGGGACTAGCGGAAACTACGAGCAGTACTTC
cdr3_aa: CASSLLGTSGNYEQYF

v_call: TRBV4-3
d_call: .
clone_size: .
j_call: TRBJ2-4
cdr3_nt: TGCGCCAGCAGCCAAGGACGGGAAAAAAACATTCAGTACTTC
cdr3_aa: CASSQGREKNIQYF

v_call: TRBV9
d_call: TRBD1
clone_size: .
j_call: TRBJ1-4
cdr3_nt: TGTGCCAGCAGCGTAGGAGGGACAGTTAATGAAAAACTGTTTTTT
cdr3_aa: CASSVGGTVNEKLFF

v_call: TRBV10-3
d_call: .
clone_size: .
j_call: TRBJ1-1
cdr3_nt: TGTGCCAGCCAGAGGACATCCAAGGGTGAAGCTTTCTTT
cdr3_aa: CASQRTSKGEAFF

v_call: TRBV19
d_call: .
clone_size: .
j_call: TRBJ1-2
cdr3_nt: TGTGCCAGTAGTATAAATCAGGGGAATGGCTACACCTTC
cdr3_aa: CASSINQGNGYTF

v_call: TRBV7-2
d_call: TRBD1
clone_size: .
j_call: TRBJ2-5
cdr3_nt: TGTGCCAGCAGCCGCGGACAGGGCCAAGAGACCCAGTACTTC
cdr3_aa: CASSRGQGQETQYF

v_call: TRBV15
d_call: .
clone_size: .
j_call: TRBJ1-5
cdr3_nt: TGTGCCACCAGCAGAGATCCGGGGGTTAGCAATCAGCCCCAGCATTTT
cdr3_aa: CATSRDPGVSNQPQHF

v_call: TRBV6-1
d_call: .
clone_size: .
j_call: TRBJ1-3
cdr3_nt: TGTGCCAGCAGTGAAGCGCACGGTGGGAGCTCTGGAAACACCATATATTTT
cdr3_aa: CASSEAHGGSSGNTIYF

v_call: TRBV24-1
d_call: .
clone_size: .
j_call: TRBJ2-7
cdr3_nt: TGTGCCACCTCGCCAGGGGTCGCGGCGGGCCACGAGCAGTACTTC
cdr3_aa: CATSPGVAAGHEQYF

v_call: TRBV7-2
d_call: .
clone_size: .
j_call: TRBJ1-2
cdr3_nt: TGTGCCAGCAGCTTAAAGGGAGACTATGGCTACACCTTC
cdr3_aa: CASSLKGDYGYTF

v_call: TRBV6-1
d_call: .
clone_size: once
j_call: TRBJ2-3
cdr3_nt: TGTGCCAGCAGTCTAGCGATCACAGATACGCAGTATTTT
cdr3_aa: CASSLAITDTQYF

v_call: TRBV10-3
d_call: TRBD1
clone_size: .
j_call: TRBJ2-7
cdr3_nt: TGTGCCATCAGTGAGGGCGGGACAGGGGTCTCCGAGCAGTACTTC
cdr3_aa: CAISEGGTGVSEQYF

v_call: TRBV7-3
d_call: .
clone_size: .
j_call: TRBJ1-3
cdr3_nt: TGTGCCAGCAACTTTTCCCAGACGCCGAGGTCTGGAAACACCATATATTTT
cdr3_aa: CASNFSQTPRSGNTIYF

v_call: TRBV6-6
d_call: TRBD1
clone_size: once
j_call: TRBJ1-1
cdr3_nt: TGTGCCAGCAGCCGGACAGGGAAAGGTTTAGGGACTGAAGCTTTCTTT
cdr3_aa: CASSRTGKGLGTEAFF

v_call: TRBV28
d_call: .
clone_size: .
j_call: TRBJ1-3
cdr3_nt: TGTGCCAGCAGGGACGGGGGGGACGCAAACACCATATATTTT
cdr3_aa: CASRDGGDANTIYF

v_call: TRBV11-1
d_call: .
clone_size: .
j_call: TRBJ2-2
cdr3_nt: TGTGCCAGCAGCGCGGACTTGATCGGGGAGCTGTTTTTT
cdr3_aa: CASSADLIGELFF

v_call: TRBV28
d_call: .
clone_size: .
j_call: TRBJ1-4
cdr3_nt: TGTGCCAGCAGTTCCAGGGAAGGGAATGAAAAACTGTTTTTT
cdr3_aa: CASSSREGNEKLFF

v_call: TRBV2
d_call: TRBD2
clone_size: .
j_call: TRBJ2-7
cdr3_nt: TGTGCCAGTTCACCCGGGACTAGCGGAGTATTCTACGAGCAGTACTTC
cdr3_aa: CASSPGTSGVFYEQYF

v_call: TRBV7-2
d_call: TRBD2
clone_size: .
j_call: TRBJ2-1
cdr3_nt: TGTGCCAGCAGCTTGCGGGGGAACTCCTACAATGAGCAGTTCTTC
cdr3_aa: CASSLRGNSYNEQFF

v_call: TRBV4-2
d_call: .
clone_size: .
j_call: TRBJ2-1
cdr3_nt: TGTGCCAGCAGCCAAGATAGTAGAGCCCACCGGTGCAATGAGCAGTTCTTC
cdr3_aa: CASSQDSRAHRCNEQFF

v_call: TRBV28
d_call: .
clone_size: .
j_call: TRBJ2-1
cdr3_nt: TGTGCCGTAGCGGGCAGGGGGCCACTCAATGAGCAGTTCTTC
cdr3_aa: CAVAGRGPLNEQFF

v_call: TRBV7-7
d_call: TRBD1
clone_size: .
j_call: TRBJ2-3
cdr3_nt: TGTGCTAGCAGCTCGACAGGGAAAGATACGCAGTATTTT
cdr3_aa: CASSSTGKDTQYF

v_call: TRBV12-3/TRBV12-4
d_call: .
clone_size: .
j_call: TRBJ2-3
cdr3_nt: TGTGCCAGCAGTTTAGGACCGGGAGATACGCAGTATTTT
cdr3_aa: CASSLGPGDTQYF

v_call: TRBV4-1
d_call: .
clone_size: .
j_call: TRBJ2-2
cdr3_nt: TGCGCCAGCAGCCAAGCCGTCGGTAGTCCCGGGGAGCTGTTTTTT
cdr3_aa: CASSQAVGSPGELFF

v_call: TRBV28
d_call: .
clone_size: once
j_call: TRBJ1-2
cdr3_nt: TGTGCCAGCAGTTCCCCCTCGGGGGGCTACACCTTC
cdr3_aa: CASSSPSGGYTF

v_call: TRBV11-2
d_call: TRBD2
clone_size: .
j_call: TRBJ2-2
cdr3_nt: TGTGCCAGCAGCTTAGTCGGCGGGAGAGGCACCGGGGAGCTGTTTTTT
cdr3_aa: CASSLVGGRGTGELFF

v_call: TRBV5-4
d_call: TRBD1
clone_size: .
j_call: TRBJ1-5
cdr3_nt: TGTGCCAGCAGCTTGGGAGGGGGCCGCGGCAATCAGCCCCAGCATTTT
cdr3_aa: CASSLGGGRGNQPQHF

v_call: TRBV7-8
d_call: .
clone_size: .
j_call: TRBJ1-4
cdr3_nt: TGTGCCAGCAGCTTAGTGCCAGGGGAAGAAAAACTGTTTTTT
cdr3_aa: CASSLVPGEEKLFF

v_call: TRBV28
d_call: TRBD1
clone_size: once
j_call: TRBJ1-3
cdr3_nt: TGTGCCAGCAGTTTATCCCTTTGGACAGGGGCGTTGGGAAACACCATATATTTT
cdr3_aa: CASSLSLWTGALGNTIYF

v_call: TRBV28
d_call: .
clone_size: .
j_call: TRBJ1-2
cdr3_nt: TGTGCCAGCAGTGGACCCAGGGTATATGGCTACACCTTC
cdr3_aa: CASSGPRVYGYTF